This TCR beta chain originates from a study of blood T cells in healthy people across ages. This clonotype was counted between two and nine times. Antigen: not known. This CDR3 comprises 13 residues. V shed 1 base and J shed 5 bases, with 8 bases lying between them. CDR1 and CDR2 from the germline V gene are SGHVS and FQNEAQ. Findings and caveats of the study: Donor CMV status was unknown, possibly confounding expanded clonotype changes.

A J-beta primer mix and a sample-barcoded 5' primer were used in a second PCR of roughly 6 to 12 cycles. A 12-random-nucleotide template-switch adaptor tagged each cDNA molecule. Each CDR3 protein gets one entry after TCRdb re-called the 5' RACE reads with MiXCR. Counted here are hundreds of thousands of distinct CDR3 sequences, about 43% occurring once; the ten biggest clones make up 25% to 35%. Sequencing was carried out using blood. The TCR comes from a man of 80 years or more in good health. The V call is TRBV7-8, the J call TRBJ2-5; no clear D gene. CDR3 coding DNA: TGTGCCAGCAGCTTAGTCCGGGTTGAGACCCAGTACTTC. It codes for CASSLVRVETQYF.